This is a list of T cell receptor beta chains from one sample in a study of cytomegalovirus exposure and HLA in healthy donors. Profiled with immunoSEQ multiplex PCR; TCRdb holds only in-frame clones, not every one. The data contain roughly 93,000 clones, just over 75% of them singletons. Specimen: PBMCs. Receptors originate from a man aged 25-45 years in good health and CMV-seronegative. The CDR3 runs from the conserved cysteine through the conserved F or W. The D gene is left open where the match is weak. For some rows the clone size is stated as once, few or many, or as a class when expanded; others skip it.

j_gene,len,d_gene,abundance,v_gene,CDR3aa,CDR3nt
TRBJ2-7,15,NA,once,TRBV9,CASSVGQTTSYEQYF,TGTGCCAGCAGCGTTGGACAGACTACCTCCTACGAGCAGTACTTC
TRBJ2-1,15,TRBD2,NA,TRBV11-2,CASSLVLADNNEQFF,TGTGCCAGCAGCTTAGTACTAGCGGACAACAATGAGCAGTTCTTC
TRBJ1-1,15,TRBD1,once,TRBV19,CASSPADRDNTEAFF,TGTGCCAGTAGTCCCGCGGACAGGGACAACACTGAAGCTTTCTTT
TRBJ2-3,16,TRBD2,NA,TRBV25-1,CASSELTSGLRGTQYF,TGTGCCAGCAGTGAACTGACTAGCGGCCTCAGGGGTACGCAGTATTTT
TRBJ1-1,12,TRBD1,few,TRBV6-1,CASLRGLTEAFF,TGTGCCAGCTTAAGGGGGCTCACTGAAGCTTTCTTT
TRBJ1-2,16,TRBD1,once,TRBV7-2,CASSFGQGLANYGYTF,TGTGCCAGCAGCTTCGGACAGGGGTTAGCTAACTATGGCTACACCTTC
TRBJ1-2,16,TRBD1,once,TRBV7-9,CASSLEGIPTGGGYTF,TGTGCCAGCAGCTTAGAGGGGATTCCGACAGGGGGAGGCTACACCTTC
TRBJ2-5,14,NA,few,TRBV5-4,CASSSPGIGETQYF,TGTGCCAGCAGTTCCCCCGGGATAGGAGAGACCCAGTACTTC
TRBJ1-1,14,NA,few,TRBV5-1,CASSTKHFNTEAFF,TGCGCCAGCAGCACCAAGCATTTTAACACTGAAGCTTTCTTT
TRBJ1-2,13,TRBD1,NA,TRBV7-3,CASSTGTGDGYTF,TGTGCCAGCAGCACCGGGACAGGCGATGGCTACACCTTC
TRBJ1-5,16,NA,NA,TRBV6-5,CASSSSGGGSNQPQHF,TGTGCCAGCAGTTCCTCCGGCGGGGGGTCCAATCAGCCCCAGCATTTT
TRBJ2-2,16,NA,NA,TRBV5-5,CASSLFQGSATGELFF,TGTGCCAGCAGCTTGTTTCAGGGCTCGGCCACCGGGGAGCTGTTTTTT
TRBJ1-2,15,TRBD1,once,TRBV27,CASSLRQGWSYGYTF,TGTGCCAGCAGTCTAAGACAGGGGTGGAGCTATGGCTACACCTTC
TRBJ2-2,17,TRBD1,NA,TRBV4-1,CASSHKTGAAGTGELFF,TGCGCCAGCAGCCACAAAACAGGGGCGGCGGGCACCGGGGAGCTGTTTTTT
TRBJ1-1,17,NA,once,TRBV7-9,CASSSGGYGALRAEAFF,TGTGCCAGCAGCTCTGGCGGGTATGGAGCCCTGAGGGCTGAAGCTTTCTTT
TRBJ1-1,15,TRBD1,NA,TRBV9,CASSVTDRGGTEAFF,TGTGCCAGCAGCGTAACCGACAGGGGTGGGACTGAAGCTTTCTTT
TRBJ2-7,15,NA,NA,TRBV7-2,CASSLGASSSYEQYF,TGTGCCAGCAGCTTAGGGGCGTCGAGCTCCTACGAGCAGTACTTC
TRBJ1-1,15,TRBD1,NA,TRBV9,CASSHRTGGNTEAFF,TGTGCCAGCAGCCATAGGACAGGTGGGAACACTGAAGCTTTCTTT
TRBJ1-1,15,NA,NA,TRBV4-3,CASSQVPGGNTEAFF,TGCGCCAGCAGCCAAGTGCCAGGAGGAAACACTGAAGCTTTCTTT
TRBJ1-1,14,TRBD1,few,TRBV4-2,CASSGRQGNTEAFF,TGTGCCAGCAGCGGCCGACAGGGGAACACTGAAGCTTTCTTT
TRBJ2-5,16,NA,NA,TRBV13,CASSPWLFSGQETQYF,TGTGCCAGCAGCCCCTGGTTGTTCTCGGGTCAAGAGACCCAGTACTTC
TRBJ1-5,14,NA,NA,TRBV15,CATSLTAFNQPQHF,TGTGCCACCAGCCTGACAGCTTTCAATCAGCCCCAGCATTTT
TRBJ2-3,14,TRBD2,NA,TRBV11-3,CASSRGGGADTQYF,TGTGCCAGCAGCCGCGGGGGAGGCGCAGATACGCAGTATTTT
TRBJ2-5,16,TRBD1,once,TRBV15,CATSRDWKGGEETQYF,TGTGCCACCAGCAGAGATTGGAAAGGGGGCGAAGAGACCCAGTACTTC
TRBJ1-1,11,NA,NA,TRBV6-1,CASTGNTEAFF,TGTGCCAGCACAGGAAACACTGAAGCTTTCTTT
TRBJ2-6,19,NA,NA,TRBV2,CASISLPGLASSGANVLTF,TGTGCCAGCATCTCACTTCCGGGACTCGCGAGCTCTGGGGCCAACGTCCTGACTTTC
TRBJ2-3,16,NA,NA,TRBV5-1,CASSLGTSEGTDTQYF,TGCGCCAGCAGCTTGGGCACCTCGGAGGGCACAGATACGCAGTATTTT
TRBJ1-2,15,TRBD1,NA,TRBV6-5,CASSYSPGQATGYTF,TGTGCCAGCAGTTACTCCCCCGGACAGGCTACTGGCTACACCTTC
TRBJ1-1,14,TRBD1,few,TRBV4-3,CASSLGTGITEAFF,TGCGCCAGCAGCCTCGGGACAGGGATAACTGAAGCTTTCTTT
TRBJ2-1,14,NA,NA,TRBV28,CASSFKRWENEQFF,TGTGCCAGCAGTTTTAAGCGCTGGGAGAATGAGCAGTTCTTC
TRBJ2-1,16,TRBD2,NA,TRBV7-9,CASSFTGLAGGYEQFF,TGTGCCAGCAGCTTCACGGGACTAGCGGGGGGTTATGAGCAGTTCTTC
TRBJ1-6,16,TRBD1,NA,TRBV27,CASSLPPRQGISPLHF,TGTGCCAGCAGTTTACCCCCCCGACAGGGGATTTCACCCCTCCACTTT
TRBJ1-4,14,NA,NA,TRBV9,CASSPRSSNEKLFF,TGTGCCAGCAGCCCTCGATCGAGTAATGAAAAACTGTTTTTT
TRBJ2-5,16,TRBD2,NA,TRBV11-2,CASRLGVAGAQETQYF,TGTGCCAGCAGGCTGGGTGTAGCGGGAGCCCAAGAGACCCAGTACTTC
TRBJ1-3,15,NA,NA,TRBV5-1,CASSATGFSGNTIYF,TGCGCCAGCAGCGCCACAGGGTTCAGTGGAAACACCATATATTTT
TRBJ1-2,16,NA,NA,TRBV7-2,CASSLAVGELNYGYTF,TGTGCCAGCAGCTTAGCGGTTGGGGAGCTTAACTATGGCTACACCTTC
TRBJ1-1,13,NA,NA,TRBV29-1,CSLNRGGNTEAFF,TGCAGTCTAAATAGGGGGGGGAACACTGAAGCTTTCTTT
TRBJ1-1,14,TRBD1,NA,TRBV7-3,CASSRGQGGTEAFF,TGTGCCAGCAGCCGGGGACAGGGTGGCACTGAAGCTTTCTTT
TRBJ1-5,14,TRBD1,NA,TRBV6-1,CASRAGTDNQPQHF,TGTGCCAGCAGGGCCGGGACAGACAATCAGCCCCAGCATTTT
TRBJ1-5,13,NA,NA,TRBV25-1,CASSAGPGSSQHF,TGTGCCAGCAGTGCAGGGCCCGGTTCGTCCCAGCATTTT
TRBJ1-4,14,NA,NA,TRBV6-5,CASSLEARSEKLFF,TGTGCCAGCAGCCTGGAGGCTCGGAGTGAAAAACTGTTTTTT
TRBJ2-1,16,TRBD2,once,TRBV7-8,CASSLSGLAGYNEQFF,TGTGCCAGCAGCTTATCGGGACTAGCGGGCTACAATGAGCAGTTCTTC
TRBJ2-5,18,TRBD2,once,TRBV13,CASSLVGSSGGHQETQYF,TGTGCCAGCAGCTTAGTAGGGTCTAGCGGGGGACACCAAGAGACCCAGTACTTC
TRBJ1-1,16,TRBD1,NA,TRBV5-1,CASSLGQGAINTEAFF,TGCGCCAGCAGCTTGGGCCAGGGGGCGATCAACACTGAAGCTTTCTTT
TRBJ2-1,15,TRBD1,NA,TRBV5-6,CASSETGGSKNEQFF,TGTGCCAGCAGCGAGACAGGGGGATCCAAAAATGAGCAGTTCTTC
TRBJ1-1,12,NA,NA,TRBV6-5,CASRHGQFEAFF,TGTGCCAGCAGACACGGACAGTTTGAAGCTTTCTTT
TRBJ1-1,15,NA,few,TRBV4-3,CASSQYFAGNTEAFF,TGCGCCAGCAGCCAATATTTTGCCGGGAACACTGAAGCTTTCTTT
TRBJ2-3,14,TRBD1,NA,TRBV11-1,CASTNRGSTDTQYF,TGTGCCAGCACCAACAGGGGTAGCACAGATACGCAGTATTTT
TRBJ1-2,16,TRBD1,NA,TRBV7-9,CASSLEGGGTDYGYTF,TGTGCCAGCAGCTTAGAAGGAGGGGGCACCGACTATGGCTACACCTTC
TRBJ1-4,14,TRBD1,NA,TRBV2,CASNPGQGFEKLFF,TGTGCCAGCAATCCGGGACAGGGCTTTGAAAAACTGTTTTTT
TRBJ2-2,18,TRBD2,NA,TRBV14,CASSQDTHWTSMGGELFF,TGTGCCAGCAGCCAAGATACTCACTGGACTAGCATGGGCGGGGAGCTGTTTTTT
TRBJ1-1,15,NA,NA,TRBV19,CASSIGGGNSAEAFF,TGTGCCAGTAGTATTGGGGGGGGGAATAGCGCTGAAGCTTTCTTT
TRBJ1-5,14,TRBD1,NA,TRBV27,CASGRDRGGQPQHF,TGTGCCAGCGGGCGGGACAGGGGCGGGCAGCCCCAGCATTTT
TRBJ2-1,14,NA,NA,TRBV29-1,CSVDLAWPQNEQFF,TGCAGCGTTGATCTAGCATGGCCCCAAAATGAGCAGTTCTTC
TRBJ1-2,13,TRBD1,NA,TRBV27,CASRQTGGGGYTF,TGTGCCAGCAGACAGACAGGGGGCGGTGGCTACACCTTC
TRBJ2-3,15,TRBD1,NA,TRBV29-1,CSVEGRQGAADTQYF,TGCAGCGTTGAAGGTCGCCAGGGGGCCGCTGATACGCAGTATTTT
TRBJ2-2,18,NA,NA,TRBV27,CASSFFPQTSANTGELFF,TGTGCCAGCAGTTTCTTTCCTCAGACGAGCGCGAACACCGGGGAGCTGTTTTTT